This T cell receptor (beta chain) was sequenced for a study of T cells in Graves' hyperthyroidism and ophthalmopathy. Findings and caveats of the study: Ophthalmopathy could be told apart from stable hyperthyroidism with a 13 V-J model. Ophthalmopathy, as predicted by the model, came a median 6.5 months after the prediction. Most expanded thyroid clonotypes above 0.001 also appeared in blood.

There are a few counts of this clonotype. What it binds is not known. TCR beta CDR3 regions were amplified from RNA transcripts. HTBI primers drove first-round RT-PCR of the TCR CDR3. TCRdb used MiXCR to reprocess the multiplex PCR reads, holding one entry per CDR3 protein. This sample has about 640,000 distinct CDR3 sequences, with around 21% found just once. V was pared by 2 bases and J by 1 base, with 8 bases between. The CDR3 covers 14 residues. CDR1 and CDR2 from the germline V gene are MNHEY and SVGEGT. The PBMCs studied were ones that came from 10 ml fresh peripheral blood. The gene calls are TRBV6-2 or TRBV6-3 and TRBJ2-5; a weak D match, TRBD2 (6 bases). This TCR derives from a man aged 25 to 40 with Graves' ophthalmopathy. The sequencing input was blood. CDR3: CASSYLGGQETQYF. The CDR3 DNA is TGTGCCAGCAGTTACCTGGGGGGCCAAGAGACCCAGTACTTC.